This T cell receptor (beta chain) was documented in a study of shared clonotypes between healthy human individuals. On the study more broadly: CD4 naive and memory got three plates each, CD8 naive two, CD8 memory one. Study-wide results and limits: Shared across a few donors were roughly 4.7% of the naive CD4 clonotypes.

The authors' processing: ImmunoSEQ junction-only sequences lacked quality scores, so their filtering differed. The assay was immunoSEQ multiplex PCR, and TCRdb's table has in-frame clones only and misses some. That table furnishes V, J and clone size, whereas the DNA furnished D and trimming. The sample yields approximately 600,000 clones, roughly 95% seen once. Cells designated naive CD8 were CD45RO-negative and were positively selected for CCR7, with terminally differentiated effector memory CD45RA+ cells excluded. There are 16 residues in the CDR3. Germline-derived CDR1 and CDR2 are MNHNS and SASEGT. With 1 base removed from V and 4 bases from J, the gap between germline ends came to 16 bases. As to this clone: Its antigen remains unknown.

The J gene is TRBJ1-2, the V gene TRBV6-1, with D perhaps matching TRBD1 (5 bases). The sample comprised naive CD8+ T cells sorted from blood. The sequence was obtained from a woman aged 25 to 45 in good health. The CDR3 reads CASSEDGVLGPYGYTF. The CDR3 DNA is TGTGCCAGCAGTGAAGATGGGGTTTTGGGACCCTATGGCTACACCTTC.